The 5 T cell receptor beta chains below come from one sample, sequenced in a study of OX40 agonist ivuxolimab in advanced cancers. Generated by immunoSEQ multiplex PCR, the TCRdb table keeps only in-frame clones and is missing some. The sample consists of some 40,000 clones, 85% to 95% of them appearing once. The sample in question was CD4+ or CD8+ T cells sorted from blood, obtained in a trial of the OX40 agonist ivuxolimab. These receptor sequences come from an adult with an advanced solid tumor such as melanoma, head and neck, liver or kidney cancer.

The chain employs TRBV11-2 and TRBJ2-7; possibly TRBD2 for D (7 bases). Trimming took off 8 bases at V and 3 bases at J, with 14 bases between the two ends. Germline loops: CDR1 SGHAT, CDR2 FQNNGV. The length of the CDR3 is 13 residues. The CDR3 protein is CASHLGGGYEQYF. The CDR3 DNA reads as TGTGCCAGCCACTTAGGGGGGGGCTACGAGCAGTACTTC.

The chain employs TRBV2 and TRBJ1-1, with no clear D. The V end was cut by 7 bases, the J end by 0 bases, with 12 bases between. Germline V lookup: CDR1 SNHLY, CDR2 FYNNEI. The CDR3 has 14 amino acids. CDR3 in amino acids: CASTGRGVNTEAFF. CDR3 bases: TGTGCCAGCACGGGGAGAGGAGTGAACACTGAAGCTTTCTTT.

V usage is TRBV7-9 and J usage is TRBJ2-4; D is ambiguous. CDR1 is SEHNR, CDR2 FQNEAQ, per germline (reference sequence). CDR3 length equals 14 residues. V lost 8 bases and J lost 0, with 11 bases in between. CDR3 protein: CASGTDTAKNIQYF. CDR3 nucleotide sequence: TGTGCCAGCGGCACTGACACAGCCAAAAACATTCAGTACTTC.

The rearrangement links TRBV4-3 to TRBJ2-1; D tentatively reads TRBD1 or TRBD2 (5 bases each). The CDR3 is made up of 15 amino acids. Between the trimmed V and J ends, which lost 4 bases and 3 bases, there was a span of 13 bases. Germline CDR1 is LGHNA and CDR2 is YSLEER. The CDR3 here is CASSLRTQGYNEQFF. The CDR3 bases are TGCGCCAGCAGCCTTCGGACTCAGGGCTACAATGAGCAGTTCTTC.

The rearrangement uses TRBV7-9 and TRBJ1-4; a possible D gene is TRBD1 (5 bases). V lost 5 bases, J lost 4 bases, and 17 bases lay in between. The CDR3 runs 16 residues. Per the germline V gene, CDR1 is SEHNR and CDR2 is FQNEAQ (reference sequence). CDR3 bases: TGTGCCAGCAGCCCCCCAGGGTCAGGCTATAATGAAAAACTGTTTTTT. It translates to CASSPPGSGYNEKLFF.